The rows below give T cell receptor beta chains drawn from one sample of a study of tumor-infiltrating lymphocytes in primary liver carcinoma. Using its own MiXCR run on the multiplex PCR reads, TCRdb lists one record per CDR3 protein. The sample contains approximately 73,000 distinct CDR3 sequences, 60% to 80% of which appear only once. The sequenced material came from liver tumor tissue from sampling region 4. The receptors shown here come from a woman aged 55-69 years with primary liver carcinoma and hepatitis B virus infection. CDR3s include the opening cysteine and the closing phenylalanine or tryptophan. The D gene is left open where the match is weak. For some rows the clone size is stated as once, few or many, or as a class when expanded; others skip it.

j_gene: TRBJ2-1; v_gene: TRBV28; len: 18; abundance: -; d_gene: TRBD2; CDR3aa: CASSCSGRAGLLNNEQFF; CDR3nt: TGTGCCAGCAGTTGTAGCGGGAGGGCCGGGCTTTTGAACAATGAGCAGTTCTTC
j_gene: TRBJ2-5; v_gene: TRBV29-1; len: 15; abundance: -; d_gene: TRBD1; CDR3aa: CSVERGTGEQEAQHF; CDR3nt: TGCAGCGTTGAAAGGGGGACAGGGGAACAAGAGGCCCAGCACTTC
j_gene: TRBJ2-1; v_gene: TRBV5-1; len: 16; abundance: -; d_gene: TRBD2; CDR3aa: CASSLAGLAGVDEQFF; CDR3nt: TGCGCCAGCAGCTTGGCCGGGCTAGCGGGAGTCGATGAGCAGTTCTTC
j_gene: TRBJ1-1; v_gene: TRBV11-3; len: 12; abundance: many; d_gene: -; CDR3aa: CASSLDHTEAFF; CDR3nt: TGTGCCAGCAGCTTAGATCACACTGAAGCTTTCTTT
j_gene: TRBJ2-6; v_gene: TRBV5-1; len: 17; abundance: once; d_gene: -; CDR3aa: CAGIRTWWSRGANVLTF; CDR3nt: TGCGCCGGCATCCGGACATGGTGGTCTAGGGGGGCCAACGTCCTGACTTTC
j_gene: TRBJ2-7; v_gene: TRBV11-3; len: 15; abundance: -; d_gene: -; CDR3aa: CASSPQGPGIYEQYF; CDR3nt: TGCGCCAGCAGCCCCCAGGGGCCAGGGATCTACGAGCAATACTTC
j_gene: TRBJ2-1; v_gene: TRBV11-2; len: 17; abundance: -; d_gene: -; CDR3aa: CASRSRGAWTMGNEQLF; CDR3nt: TGTGCCAGCCGCTCCCGGGGGGCGTGGACCATGGGCAATGAGCAGCTCTTC
j_gene: TRBJ2-3; v_gene: TRBV6-1; len: 14; abundance: -; d_gene: TRBD1; CDR3aa: CASKDRGRTDTQYF; CDR3nt: TGTGCCAGCAAAGACAGGGGCAGGACAGATACGCAGTATTTT
j_gene: TRBJ2-6; v_gene: TRBV6-5; len: 18; abundance: many; d_gene: TRBD1; CDR3aa: CASSYSGDSISGANVLTF; CDR3nt: TGTGCCAGCAGTTACTCGGGGGACAGCATCTCTGGGGCCAACGTCCTGACTTTC
j_gene: TRBJ1-2; v_gene: TRBV6-5; len: 13; abundance: -; d_gene: TRBD1; CDR3aa: CTSSSDRVYVYTF; CDR3nt: TGTACCAGCAGTTCCGACAGGGTTTATGTCTACACCTTC
j_gene: TRBJ2-7; v_gene: TRBV20-1; len: 15; abundance: once; d_gene: TRBD2; CDR3aa: CSATRLAGDPYEQYF; CDR3nt: TGCAGTGCTACTAGGCTAGCGGGAGATCCCTACGAGCAGTACTTC
j_gene: TRBJ1-1; v_gene: TRBV11-2; len: 13; abundance: -; d_gene: -; CDR3aa: CASSIGLNTEVFF; CDR3nt: TGTGCCAGCAGCATCGGCCTGAACACTGAAGTTTTCTTT
j_gene: TRBJ2-1; v_gene: TRBV11-3; len: 17; abundance: -; d_gene: -; CDR3aa: CASSVGRGAWCVDEQFF; CDR3nt: TGTGCCAGCAGCGTAGGTCGGGGGGCGTGGTGTGTCGATGAGCAGTTCTTC
j_gene: TRBJ2-1; v_gene: TRBV7-8; len: 14; abundance: -; d_gene: TRBD2; CDR3aa: CASSFVGRANEQFF; CDR3nt: TGTGCCAGCAGCTTTGTCGGGAGGGCCAATGAGCAGTTCTTC
j_gene: TRBJ2-7; v_gene: TRBV28; len: 15; abundance: -; d_gene: TRBD2; CDR3aa: CANSDPSGRRYEQCF; CDR3nt: TGTGCCAACAGTGACCCTAGCGGGAGGAGGTACGAGCAGTGCTTC
j_gene: TRBJ2-2; v_gene: TRBV12-3/TRBV12-4; len: 13; abundance: -; d_gene: -; CDR3aa: CDSSFRDTGELFF; CDR3nt: TGTGACAGCAGTTTCAGGGACACCGGGGAGCTGTTTTTT
j_gene: TRBJ1-2; v_gene: TRBV29-1; len: 14; abundance: once; d_gene: TRBD1; CDR3aa: CSVGGRTGAYGYTF; CDR3nt: TGTAGCGTTGGGGGCCGGACAGGGGCCTATGGCTACACCTTC
j_gene: TRBJ1-3; v_gene: TRBV6-1; len: 15; abundance: -; d_gene: -; CDR3aa: CDSRVGGISGNTIYF; CDR3nt: TGTGACAGCAGGGTCGGTGGGATCTCTGGGAACACCATATATTTT
j_gene: TRBJ2-7; v_gene: TRBV29-1; len: 12; abundance: many; d_gene: -; CDR3aa: CSAKGGVHEQYF; CDR3nt: TGCAGCGCTAAAGGGGGGGTCCACGAGCAGTACTTC
j_gene: TRBJ1-1; v_gene: TRBV12-3/TRBV12-4; len: 13; abundance: -; d_gene: -; CDR3aa: CASSHRRHTEAFF; CDR3nt: TGTGCCAGCAGTCATAGACGGCACACTGAAGCTTTCTTT
j_gene: TRBJ2-3; v_gene: TRBV28; len: 15; abundance: many; d_gene: TRBD1; CDR3aa: CASQQGVHTTDTQYF; CDR3nt: TGTGCCAGCCAACAGGGGGTCCATACCACAGATACGCAGTATTTT
j_gene: TRBJ2-1; v_gene: TRBV28; len: 15; abundance: many; d_gene: TRBD2; CDR3aa: CASSTGGPRGFEQFF; CDR3nt: TGTGCCAGCAGTACGGGAGGGCCCCGGGGTTTTGAGCAGTTCTTC
j_gene: TRBJ1-5; v_gene: TRBV4-2; len: 15; abundance: many; d_gene: -; CDR3aa: CASSQDMDNNQPQHF; CDR3nt: TGTGCCAGCAGCCAAGATATGGACAACAATCAGCCCCAGCATTTT
j_gene: TRBJ2-3; v_gene: TRBV29-1; len: 16; abundance: -; d_gene: -; CDR3aa: CSVDASGTSSTDTQYF; CDR3nt: TGCAGCGTTGATGCATCCGGGACCTCTAGCACAGACACGCAGTATTTT
j_gene: TRBJ2-3; v_gene: TRBV7-8; len: 14; abundance: once; d_gene: -; CDR3aa: CASSLPWGTDTQYF; CDR3nt: TGTGCCAGCAGCTTACCCTGGGGTACAGATACGCAGTATTTT
j_gene: TRBJ2-1; v_gene: TRBV6-5; len: 13; abundance: -; d_gene: -; CDR3aa: CASSRSEYNEQFF; CDR3nt: TGTGCCAGCAGCAGAAGCGAGTACAATGAGCAGTTCTTC
j_gene: TRBJ2-2; v_gene: TRBV11-2; len: 17; abundance: many; d_gene: TRBD2; CDR3aa: CASSFWSWEGGTGELFF; CDR3nt: TGTGCCAGCAGCTTTTGGTCGTGGGAGGGCGGGACCGGGGAGCTGTTTTTT
j_gene: TRBJ2-1; v_gene: TRBV11-2; len: 15; abundance: -; d_gene: -; CDR3aa: CASSAGMVEYNEQFF; CDR3nt: TGTGCCAGCAGTGCAGGGATGGTGGAGTACAATGAGCAGTTCTTC
j_gene: TRBJ2-7; v_gene: TRBV5-4; len: 13; abundance: -; d_gene: -; CDR3aa: CASTHRDRYEQYF; CDR3nt: TGTGCCAGCACCCACCGGGATAGATACGAGCAGTACTTC
j_gene: TRBJ2-3; v_gene: TRBV29-1; len: 15; abundance: -; d_gene: TRBD2; CDR3aa: CSVLGLAGESDTQYF; CDR3nt: TGCAGTGTACTGGGACTAGCGGGAGAATCAGATACGCAGTATTTT
j_gene: TRBJ2-7; v_gene: TRBV4-1; len: 13; abundance: -; d_gene: -; CDR3aa: CASSRGQNYDQYF; CDR3nt: TGCGCCAGCAGCCGAGGACAAAACTACGATCAGTACTTC
j_gene: TRBJ1-5; v_gene: TRBV30; len: 15; abundance: many; d_gene: -; CDR3aa: CAWSRGARGNQPQHF; CDR3nt: TGTGCCTGGAGTAGGGGGGCGCGGGGCAATCAGCCCCAGCATTTT
j_gene: TRBJ2-6; v_gene: TRBV5-1; len: 16; abundance: many; d_gene: TRBD2; CDR3aa: CASSSRTSIGANVLTF; CDR3nt: TGCGCCAGCAGCTCCCGGACTAGTATCGGGGCCAACGTCCTGACTTTC
j_gene: TRBJ2-7; v_gene: TRBV6-5; len: 16; abundance: -; d_gene: TRBD2; CDR3aa: CDSSYQPVAGPYEQYF; CDR3nt: TGTGACAGCAGTTACCAACCGGTAGCGGGACCCTACGAGCAGTACTTT
j_gene: TRBJ2-2; v_gene: TRBV7-9; len: 15; abundance: -; d_gene: -; CDR3aa: CASSLYAGSTGELLF; CDR3nt: TGCGCCAGCAGCTTATACGCGGGAAGCACCGGGGAGCTGTTGTTT
j_gene: TRBJ1-1; v_gene: TRBV29-1; len: 13; abundance: -; d_gene: TRBD1; CDR3aa: CSVNRGLNTEAFF; CDR3nt: TGCAGTGTAAACAGGGGGTTGAACACTGAAGCTTTCTTT
j_gene: TRBJ2-5; v_gene: TRBV7-2; len: 19; abundance: -; d_gene: TRBD2; CDR3aa: CASSPHSGSSRAGRETQYF; CDR3nt: TGTGCCAGCAGCCCCCATAGCGGGAGCTCACGCGCGGGGAGAGAGACCCAGTACTTC
j_gene: TRBJ2-1; v_gene: TRBV29-1; len: 16; abundance: -; d_gene: TRBD2; CDR3aa: CSVEGTNGRAVSDQFF; CDR3nt: TGCAGCGTTGAGGGGACTAACGGGAGGGCCGTTAGTGACCAGTTCTTC
j_gene: TRBJ2-3; v_gene: TRBV10-1; len: 16; abundance: -; d_gene: -; CDR3aa: CARSGSTGESIDTQYF; CDR3nt: TGCGCCAGGAGTGGGTCGACGGGGGAGAGTATAGATACGCAGTATTTT
j_gene: TRBJ1-1; v_gene: TRBV6-6; len: 13; abundance: -; d_gene: TRBD1; CDR3aa: CTSSTGGTTEAFF; CDR3nt: TGTACCAGCAGCACAGGGGGGACTACTGAAGCTTTCTTT
j_gene: TRBJ2-6; v_gene: TRBV6-5; len: 17; abundance: -; d_gene: -; CDR3aa: CASSYETGLSGANVLTF; CDR3nt: TGTGCCAGCAGTTACGAAACGGGTCTTTCTGGGGCCAACGTCCTGACTTTC
j_gene: TRBJ1-6; v_gene: TRBV11-2; len: 13; abundance: -; d_gene: -; CDR3aa: CASSFDPGSPLHF; CDR3nt: TGTGCCAGTAGCTTTGATCCAGGATCACCCCTCCACTTT
j_gene: TRBJ2-6; v_gene: TRBV25-1; len: 17; abundance: few; d_gene: -; CDR3aa: CASSARPGSAGANVLTF; CDR3nt: TGTGCCAGCAGTGCACGTCCAGGATCCGCTGGGGCCAACGTCCTGACTTTC
j_gene: TRBJ1-1; v_gene: TRBV11-2; len: 13; abundance: -; d_gene: -; CDR3aa: CASNLESGSEALF; CDR3nt: TGTGCCAGCAACTTAGAGTCAGGGAGTGAAGCTTTATTT
j_gene: TRBJ2-3; v_gene: TRBV11-3; len: 14; abundance: -; d_gene: -; CDR3aa: CTSSLDLSSFTPFF; CDR3nt: TGTACCAGCAGCTTAGATCTGTCCAGTTTCACCCCCTTTTTC
j_gene: TRBJ2-3; v_gene: TRBV11-2; len: 12; abundance: -; d_gene: -; CDR3aa: CTSSPWTDTQYF; CDR3nt: TGTACCAGCAGCCCCTGGACGGATACACAGTATTTT
j_gene: TRBJ2-3; v_gene: TRBV28; len: 14; abundance: many; d_gene: TRBD2; CDR3aa: CASRLAGATDTQYF; CDR3nt: TGTGCCAGCAGGCTAGCGGGGGCCACAGATACGCAGTATTTT
j_gene: TRBJ2-2; v_gene: TRBV6-6; len: 15; abundance: few; d_gene: -; CDR3aa: CASSREGVYTGELFF; CDR3nt: TGTGCCAGCAGCAGGGAGGGGGTGTACACCGGGGAGCTGTTTTTT
j_gene: TRBJ2-6; v_gene: TRBV5-1; len: 18; abundance: many; d_gene: TRBD1; CDR3aa: CASSKGQGAVNGANVLTF; CDR3nt: TGCGCCAGCAGCAAGGGACAGGGGGCGGTGAATGGGGCCAACGTCCTGACTTTC
j_gene: TRBJ2-7; v_gene: TRBV11-3; len: 15; abundance: -; d_gene: TRBD1; CDR3aa: CASNPGTGDKYEQYF; CDR3nt: TGTGCCAGCAACCCCGGGACAGGGGACAAATACGAGCAGTACTTC
j_gene: TRBJ2-7; v_gene: TRBV29-1; len: 13; abundance: -; d_gene: -; CDR3aa: CSVSGCNSYEQYF; CDR3nt: TGCAGCGTCTCTGGATGTAACTCCTACGAGCAGTACTTC
j_gene: TRBJ2-2; v_gene: TRBV5-1; len: 16; abundance: -; d_gene: -; CDR3aa: CASSLGTGTHSGELFF; CDR3nt: TGCGCCAGCAGCCTGGGGACCGGGACCCACAGCGGGGAGCTGTTTTTT
j_gene: TRBJ1-1; v_gene: TRBV14; len: 16; abundance: -; d_gene: TRBD1; CDR3aa: CASSQDRGQTITEAFF; CDR3nt: TGTGCCAGCAGCCAAGATCGGGGACAGACGATCACTGAAGCTTTCTTT
j_gene: TRBJ2-3; v_gene: TRBV29-1; len: 11; abundance: -; d_gene: -; CDR3aa: CGVAYRERVYF; CDR3nt: TGCGGCGTAGCGTACAGGGAGAGAGTGTATTTT
j_gene: TRBJ2-7; v_gene: TRBV12-3/TRBV12-4; len: 13; abundance: -; d_gene: -; CDR3aa: CVSSLVQRDEQYF; CDR3nt: TGTGTCAGCAGTTTAGTACAGCGGGACGAGCAGTACTTC